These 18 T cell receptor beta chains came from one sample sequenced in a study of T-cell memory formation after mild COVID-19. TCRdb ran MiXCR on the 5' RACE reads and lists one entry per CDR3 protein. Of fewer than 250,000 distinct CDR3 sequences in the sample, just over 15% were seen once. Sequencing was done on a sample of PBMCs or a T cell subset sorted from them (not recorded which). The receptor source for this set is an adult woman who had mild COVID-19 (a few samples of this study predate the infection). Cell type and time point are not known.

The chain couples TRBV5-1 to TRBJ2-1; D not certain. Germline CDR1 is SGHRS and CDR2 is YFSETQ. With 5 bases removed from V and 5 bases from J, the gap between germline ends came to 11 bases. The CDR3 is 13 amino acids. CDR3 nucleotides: TGCGCCAGCAGTCCCTCCTTGAACAATGAGCAGTTCTTC. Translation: CASSPSLNNEQFF.

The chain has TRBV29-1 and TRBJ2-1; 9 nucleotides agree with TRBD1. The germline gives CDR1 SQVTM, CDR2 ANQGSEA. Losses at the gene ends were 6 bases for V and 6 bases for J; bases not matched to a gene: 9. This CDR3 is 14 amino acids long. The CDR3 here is CSVDMGQGGNEQFF. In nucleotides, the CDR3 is TGCAGCGTCGACATGGGACAGGGCGGCAATGAGCAGTTCTTC.

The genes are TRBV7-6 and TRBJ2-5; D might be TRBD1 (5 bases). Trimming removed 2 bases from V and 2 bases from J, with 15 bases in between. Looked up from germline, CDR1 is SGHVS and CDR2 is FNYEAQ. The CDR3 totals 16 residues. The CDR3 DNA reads TGTGCCAGCAGCTTAAACCAGGGTGGCCCTCAAGAGACCCAGTACTTC. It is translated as CASSLNQGGPQETQYF.

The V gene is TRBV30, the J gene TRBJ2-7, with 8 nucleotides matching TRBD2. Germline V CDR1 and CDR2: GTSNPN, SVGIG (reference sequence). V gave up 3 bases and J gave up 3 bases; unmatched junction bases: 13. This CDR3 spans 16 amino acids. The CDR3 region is CAWRRGAGVHDYEQYF. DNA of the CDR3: TGTGCCTGGAGAAGGGGAGCGGGAGTCCACGACTACGAGCAGTACTTC.

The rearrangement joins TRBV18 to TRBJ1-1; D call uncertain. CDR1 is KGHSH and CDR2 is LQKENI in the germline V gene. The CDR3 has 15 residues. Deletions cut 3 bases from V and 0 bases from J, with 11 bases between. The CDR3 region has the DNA TGTGCCAGCTCACCTGGCAATCTCATGAACACTGAAGCTTTCTTT. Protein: CASSPGNLMNTEAFF.

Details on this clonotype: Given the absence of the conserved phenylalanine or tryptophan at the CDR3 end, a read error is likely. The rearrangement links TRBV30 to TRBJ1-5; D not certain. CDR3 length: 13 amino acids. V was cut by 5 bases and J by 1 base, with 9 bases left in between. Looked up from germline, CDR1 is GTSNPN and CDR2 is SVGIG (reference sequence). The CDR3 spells CAWAGKSNQPQHS. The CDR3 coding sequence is TGTGCCTGGGCCGGCAAGAGCAATCAGCCCCAGCATTCT.

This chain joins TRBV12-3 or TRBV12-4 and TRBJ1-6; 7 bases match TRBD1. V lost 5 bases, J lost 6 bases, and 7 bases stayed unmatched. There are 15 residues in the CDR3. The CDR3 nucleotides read TGTGCCAGCAGTCTCTCGGGGACAGCTAATTCACCCCTCCACTTT. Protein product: CASSLSGTANSPLHF.

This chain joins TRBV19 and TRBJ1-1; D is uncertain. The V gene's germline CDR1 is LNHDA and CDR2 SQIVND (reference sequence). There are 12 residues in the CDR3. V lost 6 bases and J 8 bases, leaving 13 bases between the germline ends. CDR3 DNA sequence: TGTGCCAGTAGCCCTTTCGGGGAGGAAGCTTTCTTT. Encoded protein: CASSPFGEEAFF.

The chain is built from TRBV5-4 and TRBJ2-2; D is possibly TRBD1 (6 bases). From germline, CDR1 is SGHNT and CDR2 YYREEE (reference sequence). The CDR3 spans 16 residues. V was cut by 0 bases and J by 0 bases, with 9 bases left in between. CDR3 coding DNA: TGTGCCAGCAGCTTGGTTGGACAGACGAACACCGGGGAGCTGTTTTTT. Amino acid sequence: CASSLVGQTNTGELFF. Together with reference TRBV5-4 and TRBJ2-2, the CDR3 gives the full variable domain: ETGVTQSPTHLIKTRGQQVTLRCSSQSGHNTVSWYQQALGQGPQFIFQYYREEENGRGNFPPRFSGLQFPNYSSELNVNALELDDSALYLCASSLVGQTNTGELFFGEGSRLTVL.

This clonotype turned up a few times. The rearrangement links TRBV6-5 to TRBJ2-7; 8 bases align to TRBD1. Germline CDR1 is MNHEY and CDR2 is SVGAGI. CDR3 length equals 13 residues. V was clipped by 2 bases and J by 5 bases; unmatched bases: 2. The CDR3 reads CASSYDRGNEQYF. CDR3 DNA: TGTGCCAGCAGTTACGACAGGGGAAACGAGCAGTACTTC.

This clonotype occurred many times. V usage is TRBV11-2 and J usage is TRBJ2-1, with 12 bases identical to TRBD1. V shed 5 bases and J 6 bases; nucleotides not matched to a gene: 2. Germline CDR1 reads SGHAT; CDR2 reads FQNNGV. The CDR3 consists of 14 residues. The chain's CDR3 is CASSRDRGRNEQFF. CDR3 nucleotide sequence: TGTGCCAGCAGCCGGGACAGGGGGCGCAATGAGCAGTTCTTC.

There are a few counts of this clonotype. The CDR3 here is CASSRQGPSTDTQYF. For the CDR3, the DNA is TGTGCCAGCTCACGACAGGGGCCCAGCACAGATACGCAGTATTTT. V usage is TRBV18 and J usage is TRBJ2-3; TRBD1 aligns across 8 bases. CDR1 is KGHSH, CDR2 LQKENI, per germline. The CDR3 is made up of 15 amino acids. Germline trimming cut 4 bases from V and 0 bases from J; bases unmatched to any gene: 3.

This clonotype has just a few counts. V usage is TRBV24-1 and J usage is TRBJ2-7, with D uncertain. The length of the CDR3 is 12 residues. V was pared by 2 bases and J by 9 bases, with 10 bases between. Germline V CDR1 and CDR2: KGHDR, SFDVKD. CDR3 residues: CATSDSDTSQYF. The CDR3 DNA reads TGTGCCACCAGTGATTCCGACACTTCGCAGTACTTC.

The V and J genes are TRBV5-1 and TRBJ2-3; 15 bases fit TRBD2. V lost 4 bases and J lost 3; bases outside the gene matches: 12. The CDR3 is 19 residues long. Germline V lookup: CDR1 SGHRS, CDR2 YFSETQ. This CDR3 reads CASSAGTSGRMGRTDTQYF. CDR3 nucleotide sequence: TGCGCCAGCAGCGCCGGGACTAGCGGGAGGATGGGACGGACAGATACGCAGTATTTT.

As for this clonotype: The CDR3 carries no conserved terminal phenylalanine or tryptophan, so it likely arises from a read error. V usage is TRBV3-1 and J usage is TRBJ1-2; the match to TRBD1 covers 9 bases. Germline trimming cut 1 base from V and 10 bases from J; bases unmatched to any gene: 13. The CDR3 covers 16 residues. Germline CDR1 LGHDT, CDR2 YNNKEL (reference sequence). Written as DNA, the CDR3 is TGTGCCAGCAGCCAAGCCTACCCGAGGACAGGGGTAGACTACACCTTA. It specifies CASSQAYPRTGVDYTL.

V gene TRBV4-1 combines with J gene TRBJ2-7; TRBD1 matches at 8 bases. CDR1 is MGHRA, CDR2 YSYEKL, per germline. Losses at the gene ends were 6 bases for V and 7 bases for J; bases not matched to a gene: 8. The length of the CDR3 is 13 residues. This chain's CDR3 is CASSPQGAREQYF. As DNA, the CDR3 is TGCGCCAGCAGTCCGCAGGGGGCGAGGGAGCAGTACTTC.

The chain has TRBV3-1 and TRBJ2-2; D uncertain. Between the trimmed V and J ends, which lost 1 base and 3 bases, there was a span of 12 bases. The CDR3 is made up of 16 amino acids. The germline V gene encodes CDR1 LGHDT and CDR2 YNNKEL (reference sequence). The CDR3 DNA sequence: TGTGCCAGCAGCCAAGTAGTGGGCCGGCACACCGGGGAGCTGTTTTTT. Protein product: CASSQVVGRHTGELFF.

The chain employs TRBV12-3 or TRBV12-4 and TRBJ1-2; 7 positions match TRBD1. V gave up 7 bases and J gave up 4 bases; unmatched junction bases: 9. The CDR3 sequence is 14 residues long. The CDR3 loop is CASNRLGQLYGYTF. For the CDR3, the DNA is TGTGCCAGCAACCGATTGGGACAGCTCTATGGCTACACCTTC.